The 27 T cell receptor beta chains listed next were all sequenced from one sample in a study of T cell repertoires in cytomegalovirus infection. Each CDR3 protein gets one entry after TCRdb re-called the reads with MiXCR. The sample consists of more than 85,000 distinct CDR3 sequences, under 25% of them appearing once. Sequencing was carried out using CD8+ T cells from PBMCs. The source is a human donor in good health (CMV status not recorded). Some clones in this sample may be carry-over from other donors' samples.

This clonotype came up many times. The V gene is TRBV7-2, the J gene TRBJ1-1, with a possible D match to TRBD1 (5 bases). The ends were cut back, 5 bases at V and 1 base at J, with 14 bases in the middle. From germline, CDR1 is SGHTA and CDR2 FQGNSA. The CDR3 covers 15 residues. The CDR3 DNA follows: TGTGCCAGCAGCATGGATGGGACGGGGAACACTGAAGCTTTCTTT. Translating it yields CASSMDGTGNTEAFF.

This clonotype was seen only a few times. The chain couples TRBV4-2 to TRBJ2-3; TRBD2 matches at 13 bases. The trim removed 3 bases at V and 6 bases at J, leaving 0 bases unmatched. Germline V gene lookup returns CDR1 LGHNA and CDR2 YNFKEQ. The CDR3 runs to 14 residues. Here the CDR3 reads CASSQGLAGDTQYF. The DNA for the CDR3 is TGTGCCAGCAGCCAGGGACTAGCGGGGGATACGCAGTATTTT.

This clonotype showed up just a few times. For the CDR3, the DNA is TGTGCCAGCAGTCCAGCCCCGCCTGGAAGCACAGATACGCAGTATTTT. Its translation: CASSPAPPGSTDTQYF. This chain joins TRBV28 and TRBJ2-3; D ambiguous. The length of the CDR3 is 16 residues. From germline, CDR1 is MDHEN and CDR2 SYDVKM. V lost 5 bases and J lost 0, with 15 bases in between.

The rearrangement links TRBV4-1 to TRBJ2-7; D is unresolved. Germline V gene sequence: CDR1 MGHRA, CDR2 YSYEKL. The CDR3 is made up of 14 amino acids. V was trimmed by 6 bases and J by 6 bases, leaving 18 bases between them. The CDR3 loop reads CASSPEGSTSEQYF. CDR3 DNA: TGCGCCAGCAGTCCGGAAGGTAGCACCAGCGAGCAGTACTTC.

This clonotype was observed a few times. Mismatch with germline at one junction end may stem from a read error. The chain is built from TRBV7-8 and TRBJ1-1; tentative D call: TRBD1 (6 bases). This CDR3 has 15 residues. Germline CDR1 reads SGHVS; CDR2 reads FQNEAQ. The CDR3, as DNA: TGTGCCAGCAGCTCAAGGACAGTAAGCGACACCGAAGCTTTCTTT. It specifies CASSSRTVSDTEAFF.

The gene calls are TRBV12-5 and TRBJ2-7; 8 nucleotides match TRBD2. The CDR3 has 13 amino acids. The ends lost 8 bases at V and 7 bases at J; junction bases unmatched: 10. CDR1 and CDR2 from the germline V gene are LGHNT and FRNRAP. The CDR3: CASQPGGAREQYF. CDR3 bases: TGTGCTAGTCAGCCGGGGGGGGCGCGAGAGCAGTACTTC. The full variable domain, in which reference TRBV12-5 and TRBJ2-7 provide the parts outside the CDR3, is DARVTQTPRHKVTEMGQEVTMRCQPILGHNTVFWYRQTMMQGLELLAYFRNRAPLDDSGMPKDRFSAEMPDATLATLKIQPSEPRDSAVYFCASQPGGAREQYFGPGTRLTVT.

This clonotype was found many times. This chain joins TRBV7-2 and TRBJ2-3, with TRBD2 identical over 7 bases. V was clipped by 5 bases and J by 2 bases; unmatched bases: 7. This CDR3 has 15 residues. Germline V gives CDR1 SGHTA, CDR2 FQGNSA. The CDR3 spells CASSPGTTYTDTQYF. DNA for the CDR3: TGTGCCAGCAGCCCCGGGACTACCTACACAGATACGCAGTATTTT.

This clonotype has more than one count but fewer than ten. The rearrangement joins TRBV20-1 to TRBJ1-5; unclear D gene. Germline V gene data show CDR1 as DFQATT and CDR2 as SNEGSKA (reference sequence). The CDR3 length is 13 residues. V lost 5 bases and J 1 base, leaving 9 bases between the germline ends. CDR3 sequence reads: CSAREESNQPQHF. CDR3 nucleotide sequence: TGCAGTGCTCGCGAGGAGAGCAATCAGCCCCAGCATTTT.

This clonotype was counted a few times. The chain carries TRBV9 and TRBJ2-7; 9 nucleotides match TRBD2. This CDR3 has 15 residues. J was trimmed by 1 base and V by 2 bases; bases with no gene match: 4. Germline values: CDR1 SGDLS, CDR2 YYNGEE. The CDR3 coding sequence is TGTGCCAGCAGCGTTACTAGCGGGCCATCCTACGAGCAGTACTTC. Translated: CASSVTSGPSYEQYF.

At least ten counts were recorded for this clonotype. V and J are TRBV7-9 and TRBJ1-2; TRBD1 is a possible D gene (5 bases). The CDR3 covers 13 residues. V was clipped by 4 bases and J by 4 bases, with 10 bases between them. Germline V CDR1 and CDR2: SEHNR, FQNEAQ (reference sequence). The CDR3 coding sequence is TGTGCCAGCAGCTCCCCCGACAGCTATGGCTACACCTTC. Amino acid sequence: CASSSPDSYGYTF.

The chain recombines TRBV29-1 with TRBJ2-5; TRBD1 matches 9 bases. Germline assignment: CDR1 SQVTM and CDR2 ANQGSEA. The CDR3 spans 13 residues. The V segment lost 6 bases and the J segment 4 bases; nucleotides outside the gene matches: 6. This chain's CDR3 is CSVPGQGRETQYF. DNA for the CDR3: TGCAGCGTCCCGGGACAGGGAAGAGAGACCCAGTACTTC.

About this clonotype itself: Because it lacks the conserved phenylalanine or tryptophan at the end, this CDR3 is likely a read error. V usage is TRBV7-3 and J usage is TRBJ2-2; 10 bases are shared with TRBD1. Germline lookup yields CDR1 SGHTA and CDR2 FQGTGA. CDR3 length equals 19 residues. J was trimmed by 3 bases and V by 5 bases; bases with no gene match: 15. CDR3 in DNA: TGTGCCAGCAGCGGCCCGAGACAGGGGGCGGGGTTTCACACCGGGGAGCTGTTTTGT. This codes for CASSGPRQGAGFHTGELFC.

The V call is TRBV20-1, the J call TRBJ2-2; 9 bases match TRBD2. The CDR3 runs to 14 residues. Germline V lookup: CDR1 DFQATT, CDR2 SNEGSKA (reference sequence). J gave up 7 bases and V 5 bases, and 8 bases lay outside the gene matches. The CDR3 protein is CSAGSGRGGGELFF. The DNA of the CDR3 is TGCAGTGCTGGTAGCGGGAGAGGGGGCGGGGAGCTGTTTTTT.

The chain carries TRBV7-9 and TRBJ2-3, with D tentatively TRBD2 (6 bases). The V gene lost 9 bases and the J gene lost 1 base, with 14 bases spanning the gap. CDR1 SEHNR and CDR2 FQNEAQ come from the germline V gene (reference sequence). CDR3 length: 14 residues. DNA of the CDR3: TGTGCCAGTAGCGACGGGAGAGGCACAGATACGCAGTATTTT. This gives the protein CASSDGRGTDTQYF.

The chain joins TRBV23-1 to TRBJ2-5, with D possibly matching TRBD1 (6 bases). TRBV23-1 is given ORF status, its function remaining uncertain. V gave up 8 bases and J gave up 2 bases, with 9 bases separating them. This CDR3 contains 12 residues. This CDR3 reads CASDRPQETQYF. As DNA, the CDR3 is TGCGCCAGCGACAGGCCGCAAGAGACCCAGTACTTC.

The genes are TRBV9 and TRBJ1-4; no clear D gene. Germline CDR1 SGDLS, CDR2 YYNGEE. V lost 4 bases to trimming and J lost 3 bases, with 10 bases between them. The CDR3 extends over 14 amino acids. The chain's CDR3 is CASSSDGSNEKLFF. The CDR3 DNA is TGTGCCAGCAGCTCGGACGGCTCTAATGAAAAACTGTTTTTT.

A few counts support this clonotype. The chain couples TRBV7-8 to TRBJ2-5, with 9 bases aligning to TRBD1. The CDR3 spans 16 residues. Trimming took 5 bases from V and 0 from J; bases not matched to a gene: 7. Germline CDR1 reads SGHVS; CDR2 reads FQNEAQ. The CDR3 here is CASSPRTGANQETQYF. As DNA, the CDR3 is TGTGCCAGCAGCCCCCGGACAGGGGCGAACCAAGAGACCCAGTACTTC.

The chain couples TRBV14 to TRBJ2-3; unclear D gene. This CDR3 has 13 residues. With 1 base removed from V and 8 bases from J, the gap between germline ends came to 10 bases. Germline V gene lookup returns CDR1 SGHDN and CDR2 FVKESK. The CDR3 nucleotides are TGTGCCAGCAGCCAAGTTGAGAGGAGTACGCAGTATTTT. Protein product: CASSQVERSTQYF.

This clonotype was seen a handful of times. The chain combines TRBV7-9 with TRBJ2-3; TRBD2 agrees at 7 bases. This CDR3 spans 12 amino acids. With V trimmed by 4 bases and J by 10 bases, 5 bases remained unmatched. CDR1 SEHNR and CDR2 FQNEAQ come from the germline V gene (reference sequence). CDR3 bases: TGTGCCAGCAGCTCCGAGCGGGGAGCGCAGTATTTT. It encodes CASSSERGAQYF. Variable domain in full (rest from reference TRBV7-9 and TRBJ2-3): DTGVSQNPRHKITKRGQNVTFRCDPISEHNRLYWYRQTLGQGPEFLTYFQNEAQLEKSRLLSDRFSAERPKGSFSTLEIQRTEQGDSAMYLCASSSERGAQYFGPGTRLTVL.

This clonotype appeared a single time. V gene TRBV12-3 or TRBV12-4 combines with J gene TRBJ2-2; 7 bases agree with TRBD2. The CDR3 length is 16 residues. With 1 base clipped from V and 7 bases from J, the junction kept 9 bases outside the gene matches. CDR3 coding DNA: TGTGCCAGCAGTTTAGGCCTAGCGGCTGACATCGGGGAGCTGTTTTTT. It encodes CASSLGLAADIGELFF.

Ten or more counts support this clonotype. The chain links TRBV11-2 to TRBJ2-5; 11 nucleotides match TRBD2. The germline CDR1 and CDR2 sequences are SGHAT and FQNNGV. The CDR3 is 19 residues long. The J segment lost 2 bases and the V segment lost 1 base, leaving 12 bases of the junction unmatched. CDR3: CASSLVSSLAGGHQETQYF. CDR3 DNA sequence: TGTGCCAGCAGCTTAGTATCCTCCCTAGCGGGGGGCCATCAAGAGACCCAGTACTTC.

In this sample, this clonotype turned up many times. V is TRBV7-6 and J is TRBJ1-5, with a possible D match to TRBD1 (6 bases). This CDR3 is 16 amino acids long. The germline CDR1 and CDR2 sequences are SGHVS and FNYEAQ. Trimming shortened V by 2 bases and J by 3 bases, and 14 bases separated the two germline ends. The CDR3 sequence: CASSLMPRTDNQPQHF. CDR3 nucleotides: TGTGCCAGCAGCTTAATGCCGCGGACAGACAATCAGCCCCAGCATTTT.

At least ten counts were recorded for this clonotype. The gene calls are TRBV7-2 and TRBJ1-1, with 8 nucleotides matching TRBD1. CDR3 size: 16 residues. Germline V gene lookup returns CDR1 SGHTA and CDR2 FQGNSA. V gave up 1 base and J gave up 5 bases; unmatched junction bases: 9. The CDR3 DNA is TGTGCCAGCAGCTTAGAGAGGACAGGGAGTGGGACTGAAGCTTTCTTT. Translating it yields CASSLERTGSGTEAFF.

This clonotype was seen ten or more times. The rearrangement uses TRBV7-6 and TRBJ2-1, with TRBD2 identical over 11 bases. Germline CDR1 and CDR2: SGHVS and FNYEAQ. V gave up 3 bases and J gave up 5 bases; unmatched junction bases: 0. The CDR3 spans 14 residues. CDR3 nucleotide sequence: TGTGCCAGCAGCTTTAGCGGGGGGGACAATGAGCAGTTCTTC. It codes for CASSFSGGDNEQFF.

The chain joins TRBV30 to TRBJ2-7, with D possibly being TRBD2 (6 bases). From germline, CDR1 is GTSNPN and CDR2 SVGIG (reference sequence). V was clipped by 3 bases and J by 2 bases, with 14 bases between them. This CDR3 region has 14 residues. The CDR3 nucleotides are TGTGCCTGGAGGGATAGGGGAGGAACCTACGAGCAGTACTTC. This gives the protein CAWRDRGGTYEQYF.

This clonotype was observed many times. This chain connects TRBV7-2 to TRBJ2-7; 12 bases map to TRBD2. Germline V gene data show CDR1 as SGHTA and CDR2 as FQGNSA. V lost 4 bases, J lost 7 bases, and 11 bases stayed unmatched. This CDR3 is 16 amino acids long. The CDR3 loop is CASSSPTSGSSWEQYF. CDR3 DNA: TGTGCCAGCAGCTCGCCGACTAGCGGGAGTTCGTGGGAGCAGTACTTC.

This clonotype has a handful of counts. The chain links TRBV29-1 to TRBJ1-2; no clear D. CDR1 and CDR2 (germline): SQVTM, ANQGSEA. This CDR3 has 12 amino acids. Trimming left V 3 bases short and J 2 bases short, with 7 bases between. CDR3 DNA: TGCAGCGTTGATATGGGGAACTATGGCTACACCTTC. Translation: CSVDMGNYGYTF.